The table lists the clone carrying this T cell receptor (beta chain) with a few counts. Its antigen is as yet unknown. The data were taken from a study of blood T cells in healthy people across ages. Regarding the study as a whole: Strongly correlated with naive T cell percentage was TCR beta diversity. Observed TCR beta diversity per million T cells went down as age went up. This fall followed a roughly linear course with age.

The use of a sample-barcoded 5' primer and a J-beta primer mix characterized a second PCR of about 7 to 12 cycles. TCRdb recomputed calls from the 5' RACE reads with MiXCR, one row per CDR3 protein. Of hundreds of thousands of distinct CDR3 sequences in the sample, more than 20% were seen once. Trimming stripped 6 bases from V and 4 bases from J, with 10 bases between. Germline loops: CDR1 SGHRS, CDR2 YFSETQ. This CDR3 is 13 amino acids long. The clonotype was recovered from a man in his 70s in good health. The sequencing sample was made of blood. This sequence joins TRBV5-1 and TRBJ1-4; possibly TRBD1 for D (5 bases). In DNA form, the CDR3 reads TGCGCCAGCAACCGGGACGGTAATGAAAAACTGTTTTTT. Protein sequence: CASNRDGNEKLFF.